Each of the 27 T cell receptor beta chains below was sequenced from the same sample in a study of neurological immune-mediated disorders. MiXCR, applied by TCRdb to the 5' RACE reads, yields one record per CDR3 protein. In the table there are some 46,000 distinct CDR3 sequences, approximately 4.5% of which are singletons. Sequencing was done on a sample of PBMCs. The receptors were sampled from an older woman with multiple sclerosis.

This clonotype showed up many times. The chain joins TRBV5-1 to TRBJ2-3; D tentatively reads TRBD1 or TRBD2 (5 bases each). The germline gives CDR1 SGHRS, CDR2 YFSETQ. With 5 bases removed from V and 2 bases from J, the gap between germline ends came to 12 bases. The CDR3 loop spans 14 amino acids. CDR3 in amino acids: CASSLGDPTDTQYF. CDR3 coding DNA: TGCGCCAGCAGTCTGGGGGATCCCACAGATACGCAGTATTTT.

This clonotype was seen many times. The chain couples TRBV29-1 to TRBJ2-3; TRBD2 matches 7 bases. Germline CDR1 and CDR2: SQVTM and ANQGSEA. Trimming at V came to 7 bases and at J to 4 bases, leaving 11 bases not matched to a gene. The CDR3 totals 14 residues. In DNA, the CDR3 is TGCAGCGCATTAGGCGGGAGAGGCGCAGATACGCAGTATTTT. Translated: CSALGGRGADTQYF.

There are many counts of this clonotype. The chain uses TRBV5-6 and TRBJ2-1; 14 bases map to TRBD2. The CDR3 spans 16 residues. The V and J ends lost 3 bases and 7 bases, in that order; junction bases with no gene match: 6. Per germline, CDR1 SGHDT and CDR2 YYEEEE. For the CDR3, the DNA is TGTGCCAGCAGCTCCGGGACTAGCGGGAGTTGGAATGAGCAGTTCTTC. Amino acid sequence: CASSSGTSGSWNEQFF.

This clonotype was observed many times. The V call is TRBV12-3 or TRBV12-4, the J call TRBJ1-6; a weak D match, TRBD1 (6 bases). This CDR3 is built from 15 residues. Trimming took 3 bases from V and 9 from J, leaving 15 bases between them. The CDR3 spells CASSLGTGSSSPLHF. Written as DNA, the CDR3 is TGTGCCAGCAGTTTGGGCACAGGGAGCAGTTCACCCCTCCACTTT.

The chain is built from TRBV20-1 and TRBJ1-5; 7 bases are shared with TRBD1. The CDR3 length is 14 residues. The V and J ends lost 4 bases and 4 bases, in that order; junction bases with no gene match: 7. Germline V CDR1 and CDR2: DFQATT, SNEGSKA (reference sequence). The CDR3 DNA reads as TGCAGTGCTAATCCAGGGGGGGCAAATCAGCCCCAGCATTTT. It codes for CSANPGGANQPQHF.

This clonotype showed up many times. The chain has TRBV6-5 and TRBJ2-5; D is uncertain. V lost 6 bases, J lost 4 bases, and 6 bases lay in between. This CDR3 contains 11 residues. Per germline, CDR1 MNHEY and CDR2 SVGAGI. CDR3 sequence (DNA): TGTGCCAGCAGCCAACGAGAGACCCAGTACTTC. It yields the protein CASSQRETQYF.

This clonotype was found many times. The V and J genes are TRBV28 and TRBJ2-3, with 8 bases fitting TRBD1. This CDR3 has 13 amino acids. Trimming at V came to 8 bases and at J to 0 bases, leaving 1 base not matched to a gene. Germline CDR1 MDHEN, CDR2 SYDVKM. For the CDR3, the DNA is TGTGCCAGCCACAGGGGGAGCACAGATACGCAGTATTTT. Translated, it gives CASHRGSTDTQYF.

This clonotype showed up many times. The rearrangement links TRBV6-2 or TRBV6-3 to TRBJ2-1, with 11 bases lining up with TRBD2. V lost 2 bases and J lost 0; bases outside the gene matches: 6. The CDR3 runs 18 residues. Germline CDR1 is MNHEY and CDR2 is SVGEGT. Here the CDR3 reads CASSYPSSGGFSYNEQFF. CDR3 DNA sequence: TGTGCCAGCAGTTACCCCTCTAGCGGGGGGTTCTCCTACAATGAGCAGTTCTTC.

In this sample, this clonotype turned up many times. The chain recombines TRBV20-1 with TRBJ1-2; D remains unclear. The CDR3 is 13 residues long. V was cut by 4 bases and J by 6 bases, with 15 bases left in between. From germline, CDR1 is DFQATT and CDR2 SNEGSKA (reference sequence). CDR3 sequence: CSATVLVRDGYTF. CDR3 DNA: TGCAGTGCTACCGTTTTAGTTCGGGATGGCTACACCTTC.

There are many counts of this clonotype. The rearrangement links TRBV10-3 to TRBJ2-5; TRBD2 agrees at 8 bases. The ends lost 6 bases at V and 5 bases at J; junction bases unmatched: 17. The CDR3 totals 17 residues. The germline gives CDR1 ENHRY, CDR2 SYGVKD. The CDR3 spells CAISPEEGLVNMETQYF. In nucleotides, the CDR3 is TGTGCCATCAGCCCGGAGGAGGGACTAGTGAATATGGAGACCCAGTACTTC.

This clonotype was found many times. The J gene is TRBJ1-1, the V gene TRBV18, with 7 bases aligning to TRBD1. Trimming took 4 bases from V and 3 from J; bases not matched to a gene: 2. Per the germline V gene, CDR1 is KGHSH and CDR2 is LQKENI. This CDR3 contains 13 residues. The CDR3 DNA reads as TGTGCCAGCTCACACGGGACAGACACTGAAGCTTTCTTT. Protein sequence: CASSHGTDTEAFF.

This clonotype was recorded at least ten times. This chain joins TRBV6-1 and TRBJ1-6; 7 nucleotides match TRBD1. V gave up 10 bases and J gave up 14 bases; unmatched junction bases: 20. From germline, CDR1 is MNHNS and CDR2 SASEGT. CDR3 length: 15 residues. The CDR3 sequence is CATQTITTGMVALHF. CDR3 DNA: TGTGCCACCCAAACGATAACGACAGGGATGGTAGCCCTCCACTTT.

This clonotype was detected ten times or more. The chain couples TRBV20-1 to TRBJ2-3; D not resolved. From germline, CDR1 is DFQATT and CDR2 SNEGSKA (reference sequence). This CDR3 comprises 15 residues. Trimming cost V 3 bases and J 0 bases, with 13 bases left between them. The CDR3 sequence is CSASTTVASTDTQYF. In DNA form, the CDR3 reads TGCAGTGCTAGCACCACAGTGGCTAGCACAGATACGCAGTATTTT.

This clonotype came up many times. J is TRBJ1-6 and V is TRBV6-2 or TRBV6-3; unclear D gene. From germline, CDR1 is MNHEY and CDR2 SVGEGT. Trimming left V 7 bases short and J 6 bases short, with 19 bases between. The CDR3 has 16 amino acids. The CDR3 is CASIDAAASRNSPLHF. CDR3 nucleotides: TGTGCCAGCATCGACGCCGCGGCCTCCCGTAATTCACCCCTCCACTTT.

Many counts were recorded for this clonotype. The chain carries TRBV20-1 and TRBJ2-3; a weak D match, TRBD1 (5 bases). The V end lost 1 base, the J end lost 0 bases, and 11 bases lay between the germline ends. The length of the CDR3 is 15 residues. In germline, CDR1 is DFQATT, CDR2 SNEGSKA (reference sequence). The CDR3 is CSARALTESTDTQYF. CDR3 in DNA: TGCAGTGCTAGAGCCTTGACAGAGAGCACAGATACGCAGTATTTT.

This clonotype was recorded many times. The chain has TRBV15 and TRBJ1-5; D is uncertain. Germline CDR1 LNHNV, CDR2 YYDKDF (reference sequence). V lost 0 bases to trimming and J lost 5 bases, with 14 bases between them. The CDR3 spans 16 residues. This CDR3 is CATSRDRAVPDQPQHF. The CDR3, as DNA: TGTGCCACCAGCAGAGATCGGGCAGTCCCGGATCAGCCCCAGCATTTT.

For this clonotype: A read error is possible here, since a much larger clone lies one base away. This chain links TRBV30 with TRBJ2-6, with a possible D match to TRBD1 (5 bases). Germline V gene sequence: CDR1 GTSNPN, CDR2 SVGIG (reference sequence). The CDR3 runs 12 residues. In nucleotides, the CDR3 is TGTGCCTGGACGGCTGGGGCCAAAGTCCTGACTTTC. It encodes CAWTAGAKVLTF.

This clonotype was picked up a small number of times. This chain uses TRBV11-2 with TRBJ1-1; D unclear. Trimming removed 2 bases at V and 0 bases at J, with 10 bases between. CDR1 and CDR2 (germline): SGHAT, FQNNGV. There are 15 residues in the CDR3. The CDR3 DNA reads as TGTGCCAGCAGCTTATGGGGTGCGTTGAACACTGAAGCTTTCTTT. It encodes CASSLWGALNTEAFF.

There are a few counts of this clonotype. The chain recombines TRBV12-3 or TRBV12-4 with TRBJ1-4; no definite D call. Trimming removed 3 bases at V and 8 bases at J, with 13 bases between. The CDR3 sequence is 14 residues long. The CDR3 region has the DNA TGTGCCAGCAGTTTCCAAGGGCATGGGGAAAAACTGTTTTTT. Translation gives CASSFQGHGEKLFF.

This clonotype was observed many times. The chain combines TRBV6-5 with TRBJ2-1; 10 bases are shared with TRBD2. The CDR3 sequence is 15 residues long. The ends lost 2 bases at V and 8 bases at J; junction bases unmatched: 6. Germline V gives CDR1 MNHEY, CDR2 SVGAGI. CDR3 residues: CASSYQREGRHEQFF. In DNA, the CDR3 is TGTGCCAGCAGTTACCAGCGGGAGGGCCGCCATGAGCAGTTCTTC.

Ten or more counts support this clonotype. V usage is TRBV15 and J usage is TRBJ1-4; 10 bases line up with TRBD1. V dropped 1 base and J dropped 6; count of bases not matched to a gene: 5. Germline V lookup: CDR1 LNHNV, CDR2 YYDKDF (reference sequence). The CDR3 is made up of 16 amino acids. The CDR3 nucleotides are TGTGCCACCAGCAGAGGGGGGACAGGGGAAGATGAAAAACTGTTTTTT. Translated, it gives CATSRGGTGEDEKLFF.

The chain recombines TRBV20-1 with TRBJ2-1, with 8 nucleotides matching TRBD2. With 3 bases clipped from V and 7 bases from J, the junction kept 5 bases outside the gene matches. Germline assignment: CDR1 DFQATT and CDR2 SNEGSKA (reference sequence). The CDR3 consists of 13 residues. The chain's CDR3 is CSASRGGRNEQFF. In DNA form, the CDR3 reads TGCAGTGCTAGTCGGGGGGGCAGGAATGAGCAGTTCTTC.

This clonotype was recorded a few times. V usage is TRBV20-1 and J usage is TRBJ2-3; 10 positions agree with TRBD2. V lost 3 bases and J lost 5; bases outside the gene matches: 5. CDR1 is DFQATT, CDR2 SNEGSKA, per germline (reference sequence). The length of the CDR3 is 14 residues. CDR3 in DNA: TGCAGTGCTAGTCTAGCGGGAGTAAAAGATACGCAGTATTTT. It specifies CSASLAGVKDTQYF.

This clonotype has at least ten counts. V usage is TRBV11-2 and J usage is TRBJ1-6; TRBD1 might be the D (5 bases). The CDR3 extends over 16 amino acids. V dropped 3 bases and J dropped 1 base, with 10 bases sitting between them. Germline CDR1 reads SGHAT; CDR2 reads FQNNGV. For the CDR3, the DNA is TGTGCCAGCAGCTTCGGGGGGAGGTCCTATAATTCACCCCTCCACTTT. This encodes CASSFGGRSYNSPLHF.

This clonotype showed up many times. The chain couples TRBV25-1 to TRBJ1-4, with TRBD1 as a possible D gene (6 bases). Germline CDR1 is MGHDK and CDR2 is SYGVNS. The V and J ends lost 1 base and 6 bases respectively, with 9 bases between them. This CDR3 is 14 amino acids long. This CDR3 reads CASSEWGADEKLFF. Here the CDR3 DNA reads TGTGCCAGCAGTGAATGGGGGGCAGATGAAAAACTGTTTTTT.

This clonotype was counted only a few times. CDR3 residues: CASSQRQGYTGELFF. The DNA of the CDR3 is TGCGCCAGCAGTCAACGACAGGGGTACACCGGGGAGCTGTTTTTT. The J gene is TRBJ2-2, the V gene TRBV10-1; 8 bases are a match to TRBD1. Trimming took 5 bases from V and 3 from J; bases not matched to a gene: 5. This CDR3 spans 15 amino acids. From germline, CDR1 is WNHNN and CDR2 SYGVQD (reference sequence).

The chain is built from TRBV30 and TRBJ2-2, with D possibly TRBD2 on 5 matching bases. V lost 0 bases to trimming and J lost 7 bases, with 12 bases between them. This CDR3 region has 14 residues. Germline loops: CDR1 GTSNPN, CDR2 SVGIG (reference sequence). The DNA of the CDR3 is TGTGCCTGGAGTGTAGGCGGGTTGAGCGGGGAGCTGTTTTTT. Protein: CAWSVGGLSGELFF.